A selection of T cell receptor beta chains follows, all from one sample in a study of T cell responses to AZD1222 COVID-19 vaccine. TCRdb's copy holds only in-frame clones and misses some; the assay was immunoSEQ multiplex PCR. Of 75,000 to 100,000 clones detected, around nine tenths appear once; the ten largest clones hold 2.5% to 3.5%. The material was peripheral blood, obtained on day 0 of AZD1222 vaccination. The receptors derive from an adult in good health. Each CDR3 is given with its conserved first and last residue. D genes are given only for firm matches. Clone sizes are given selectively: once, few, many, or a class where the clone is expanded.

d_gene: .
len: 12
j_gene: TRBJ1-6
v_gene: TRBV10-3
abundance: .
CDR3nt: TGTGCCACCCACCGGGAAAATTCACCCCTCCACTTT
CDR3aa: CATHRENSPLHF

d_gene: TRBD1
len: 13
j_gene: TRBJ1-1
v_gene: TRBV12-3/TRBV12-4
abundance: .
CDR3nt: TGTGCCAGCAGTTACACAGGGGACACTGAAGCTTTCTTT
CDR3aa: CASSYTGDTEAFF

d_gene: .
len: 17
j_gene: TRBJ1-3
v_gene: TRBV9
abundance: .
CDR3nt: TGTGCCAGCAGCCCCCATGGGGCCAGGAGCTCTGGAAACACCATATATTTT
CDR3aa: CASSPHGARSSGNTIYF

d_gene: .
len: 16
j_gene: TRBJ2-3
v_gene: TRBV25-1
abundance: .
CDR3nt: TGTGCCAGCAGCAATCGGGCAGTTTTTAGCACAGATACGCAGTATTTT
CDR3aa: CASSNRAVFSTDTQYF

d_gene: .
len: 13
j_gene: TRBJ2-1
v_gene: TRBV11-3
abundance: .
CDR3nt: TGTGCCAGCAGCTTGGGTGGATACAATGAGCAGTTCTTC
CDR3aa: CASSLGGYNEQFF

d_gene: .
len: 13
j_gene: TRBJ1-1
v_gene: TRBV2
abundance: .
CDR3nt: TGTGCCAGCAGTGGGGGCCTACCCACTGAAGCTTTCTTT
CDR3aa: CASSGGLPTEAFF

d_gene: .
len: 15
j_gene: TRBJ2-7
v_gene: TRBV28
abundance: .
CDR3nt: TGTGCCAGCAGACCTACCGGGACGGCGACCTACGAGCAGTACTTC
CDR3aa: CASRPTGTATYEQYF

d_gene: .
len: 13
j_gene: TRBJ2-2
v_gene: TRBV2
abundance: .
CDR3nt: TGTGCCAGCAGGAGGGGGTACACCGGGGAGCTGTTTTTT
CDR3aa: CASRRGYTGELFF

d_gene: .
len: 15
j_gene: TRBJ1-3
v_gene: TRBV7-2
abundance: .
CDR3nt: TGTGCCAGCAGCTTAGCCGGACTCTCTGGAAACACCATATATTTT
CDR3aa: CASSLAGLSGNTIYF

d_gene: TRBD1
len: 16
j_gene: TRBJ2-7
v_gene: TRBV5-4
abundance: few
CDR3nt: TGTGCCAGCAGCTCCCCCGGGACAGGAGACTCCTACGAGCAGTACTTC
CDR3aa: CASSSPGTGDSYEQYF

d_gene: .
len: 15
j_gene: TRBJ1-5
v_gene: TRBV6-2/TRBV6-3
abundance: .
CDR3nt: TGTGCCAGCAGTTACCGGCAGGGTCCCAATCAGCCCCAGCATTTT
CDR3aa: CASSYRQGPNQPQHF

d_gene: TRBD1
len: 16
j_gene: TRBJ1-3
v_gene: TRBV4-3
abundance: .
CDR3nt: TGCGCCAGCAGCCTCACTATTGACAGGGTTGGAAACACCATATATTTT
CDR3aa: CASSLTIDRVGNTIYF

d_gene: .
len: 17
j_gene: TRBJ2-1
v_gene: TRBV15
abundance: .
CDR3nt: TGTGCCACCAGCAGGGACGTGGGGGTGAGCTCCTACAATGAGCAGTTCTTC
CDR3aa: CATSRDVGVSSYNEQFF

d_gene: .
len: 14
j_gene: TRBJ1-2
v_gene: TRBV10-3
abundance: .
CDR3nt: TGTGCCATAAAAGAACCAGGAGCTAACTATGGCTACACCTTC
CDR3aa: CAIKEPGANYGYTF

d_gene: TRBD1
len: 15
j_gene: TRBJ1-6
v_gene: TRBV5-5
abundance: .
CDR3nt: TGTGCCAGCAGCACCCGACAGGGGGCTAATTCACCCCTCCACTTT
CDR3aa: CASSTRQGANSPLHF

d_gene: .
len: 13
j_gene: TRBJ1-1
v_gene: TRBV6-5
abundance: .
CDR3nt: TGTGCCAGCAGACTGACGGTGAACACTGAAGCTTTCTTT
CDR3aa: CASRLTVNTEAFF

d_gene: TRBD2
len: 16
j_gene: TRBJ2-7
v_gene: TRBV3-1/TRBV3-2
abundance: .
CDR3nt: TGTGCCAGCAGCCAAGATTGGGCTAGCGGATCTTACGAGCAGTACTTC
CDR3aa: CASSQDWASGSYEQYF

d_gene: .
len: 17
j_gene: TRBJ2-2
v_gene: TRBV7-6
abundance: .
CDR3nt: TGTGCCAGCAGCTTAGAGCTAGGGCAGCTAAACACCGGGGAGCTGTTTTTT
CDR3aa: CASSLELGQLNTGELFF

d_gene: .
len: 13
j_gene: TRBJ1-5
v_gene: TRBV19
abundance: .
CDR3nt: TGTGCCAGTAGAGACAACCGCAATCAGCCCCAGCATTTT
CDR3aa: CASRDNRNQPQHF

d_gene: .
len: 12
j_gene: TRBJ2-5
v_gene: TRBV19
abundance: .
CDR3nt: TGTGCCAGTAGCCAGGGCGGCGAGACCCAGTACTTC
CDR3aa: CASSQGGETQYF

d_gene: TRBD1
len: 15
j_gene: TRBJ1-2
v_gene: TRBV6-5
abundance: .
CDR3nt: TGTGCCAGCAGTCGAGCCGGGACAGGGACCTATGGCTACACCTTC
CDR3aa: CASSRAGTGTYGYTF

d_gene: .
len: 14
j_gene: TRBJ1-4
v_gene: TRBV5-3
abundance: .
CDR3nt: TGTCCCAGGTGGAGTTTCACTGGCGTTGAAAAACTGTTTTTT
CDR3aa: CPRWSFTGVEKLFF

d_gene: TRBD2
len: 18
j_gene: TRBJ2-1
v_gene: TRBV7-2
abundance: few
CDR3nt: TGTGCCAGCAGCTTAGGTAGTAGGCTAGCGGGGGTCTACAATGAGCAGTTCTTC
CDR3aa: CASSLGSRLAGVYNEQFF

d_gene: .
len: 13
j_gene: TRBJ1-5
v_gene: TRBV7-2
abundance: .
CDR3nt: TGTGCCAGCAGCTATATGAGGGACACCCCCCAGCATTTT
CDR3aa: CASSYMRDTPQHF

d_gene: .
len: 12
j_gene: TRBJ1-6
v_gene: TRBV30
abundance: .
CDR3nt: TGTGCCTGTGCCAGGGCCGAATCACCCCTCCACTTT
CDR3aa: CACARAESPLHF

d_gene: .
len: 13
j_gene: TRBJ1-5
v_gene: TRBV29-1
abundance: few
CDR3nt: TGCAGCGTTGTTCGCAGAGTGGGTCAGCCCCAGCATTTT
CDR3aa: CSVVRRVGQPQHF

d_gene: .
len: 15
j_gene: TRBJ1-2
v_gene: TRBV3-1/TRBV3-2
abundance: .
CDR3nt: TGTGCCAGCAGCCATTCCCCCGGGGTCAACTATGGCTACACCTTC
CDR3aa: CASSHSPGVNYGYTF

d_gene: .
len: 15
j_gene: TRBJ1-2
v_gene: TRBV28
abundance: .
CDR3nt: TGTGCCAGCAGTCTTTACAGGGCCGTCGGCTATGGCTACACCTTC
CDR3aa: CASSLYRAVGYGYTF

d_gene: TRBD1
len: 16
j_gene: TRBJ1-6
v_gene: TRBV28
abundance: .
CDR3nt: TGTGCCAGCCTTGAGGGGGCGAGCTCCTATAATTCACCCCTCCACTTT
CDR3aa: CASLEGASSYNSPLHF

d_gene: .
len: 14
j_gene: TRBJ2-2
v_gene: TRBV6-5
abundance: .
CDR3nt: TGTGCCAGCAGCTTGACAGCTTACACCGGGGAGCTGTTTTTT
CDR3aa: CASSLTAYTGELFF